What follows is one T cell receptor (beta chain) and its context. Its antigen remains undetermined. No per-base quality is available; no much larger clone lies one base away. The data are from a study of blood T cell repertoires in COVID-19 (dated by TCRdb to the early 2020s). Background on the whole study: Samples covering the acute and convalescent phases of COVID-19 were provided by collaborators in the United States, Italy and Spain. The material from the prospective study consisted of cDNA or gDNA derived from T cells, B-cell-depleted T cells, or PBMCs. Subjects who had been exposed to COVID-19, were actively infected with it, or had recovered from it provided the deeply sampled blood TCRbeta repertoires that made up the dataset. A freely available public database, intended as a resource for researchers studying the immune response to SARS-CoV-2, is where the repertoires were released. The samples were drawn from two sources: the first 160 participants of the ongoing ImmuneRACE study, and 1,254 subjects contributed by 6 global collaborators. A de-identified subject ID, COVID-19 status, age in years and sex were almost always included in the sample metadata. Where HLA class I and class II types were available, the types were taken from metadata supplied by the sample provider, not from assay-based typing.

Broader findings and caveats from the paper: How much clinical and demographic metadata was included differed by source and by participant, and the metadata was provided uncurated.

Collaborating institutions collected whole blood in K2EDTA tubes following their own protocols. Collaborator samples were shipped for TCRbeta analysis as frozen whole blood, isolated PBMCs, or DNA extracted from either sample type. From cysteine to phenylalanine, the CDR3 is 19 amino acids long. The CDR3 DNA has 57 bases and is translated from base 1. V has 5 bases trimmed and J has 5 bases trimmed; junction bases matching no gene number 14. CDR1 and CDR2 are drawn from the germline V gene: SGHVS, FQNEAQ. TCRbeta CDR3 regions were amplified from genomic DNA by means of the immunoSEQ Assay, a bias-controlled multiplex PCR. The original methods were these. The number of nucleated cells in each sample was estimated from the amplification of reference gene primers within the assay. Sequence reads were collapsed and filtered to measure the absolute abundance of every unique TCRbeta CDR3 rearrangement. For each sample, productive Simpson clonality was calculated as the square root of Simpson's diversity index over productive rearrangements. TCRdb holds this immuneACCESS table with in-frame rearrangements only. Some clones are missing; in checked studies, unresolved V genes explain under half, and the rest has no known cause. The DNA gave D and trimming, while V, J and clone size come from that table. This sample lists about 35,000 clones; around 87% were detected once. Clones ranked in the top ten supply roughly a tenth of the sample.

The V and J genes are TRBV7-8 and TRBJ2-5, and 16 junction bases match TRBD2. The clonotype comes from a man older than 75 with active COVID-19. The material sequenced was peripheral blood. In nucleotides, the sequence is TGTGCCAGCAGCCGTGGGATTGGGACTAGCGGGAGGGCTGAGGAGACCCAGTACTTC. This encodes CASSRGIGTSGRAEETQYF.